The 23 T cell receptor beta chains presented below share a single source sample, sequenced in a study of CD8+CD57+ T cells in acquired aplastic anemia. Profiling of TCR beta VDJ combinations and CDR3 sequences used genomic DNA as template. TCRdb re-analysed the reads in MiXCR, keeping a single row per CDR3 protein. In the table there are 250,000 to 350,000 distinct CDR3 sequences, around 60% of which are singletons. Specimen: sorted CD4+, CD8+, or CD8+CD57+ T cells (not recorded which) from PBMCs. The receptor source for this set is a human donor with severe aplastic anemia or a healthy control (not recorded which).

The gene calls are TRBV24-1 and TRBJ2-7; TRBD1 matches 9 bases. The junction had 8 bases not matched to a gene; V was cut back by 9 bases and J by 3 bases. The CDR3 is made up of 14 amino acids. The germline V gene encodes CDR1 KGHDR and CDR2 SFDVKD. The CDR3 bases are TGTGCCACCCAGGTGACAGGGGGGCTCTACGAGCAGTACTTC. It specifies CATQVTGGLYEQYF.

With regard to this clonotype: One end of the junction fails to match germline, which may point to a read error. V usage is TRBV5-1 and J usage is TRBJ2-7; the D gene is possibly TRBD1 (5 bases). The length of the CDR3 is 13 residues. Germline values: CDR1 SGHRS, CDR2 YFSETQ. The DNA of the CDR3 is TGCGCCAGCAGCCAGAGCGACAGCTACGGGCAGTACTTC. It translates to CASSQSDSYGQYF.

V usage is TRBV15 and J usage is TRBJ2-3; 8 bases line up with TRBD1. Trimming took 5 bases from V and 3 from J; bases not matched to a gene: 10. This CDR3 is built from 16 residues. Germline CDR1 LNHNV, CDR2 YYDKDF (reference sequence). In nucleotides, the CDR3 is TGTGCCACCAGCTTAATCCGGGACAGGTTGACAGATACGCAGTATTTT. Amino acids: CATSLIRDRLTDTQYF.

The rearrangement links TRBV9 to TRBJ2-7, with D tentatively TRBD1 (6 bases). Germline lookup yields CDR1 SGDLS and CDR2 YYNGEE. The CDR3 has 13 residues. V was cut by 3 bases and J by 4 bases, with 11 bases left in between. The CDR3 DNA follows: TGTGCCAGCAGCGAGGGACAATATTACGAGCAGTACTTC. Translating gives CASSEGQYYEQYF.

In this sample, this clonotype turned up many times. One end of the junction varies from germline; a read error may be responsible. This sequence joins TRBV29-1 and TRBJ1-5; D not resolved. Germline lookup yields CDR1 SQVTM and CDR2 ANQGSEA. The CDR3 length is 14 residues. DNA of the CDR3: TGCAGCGTGGTTCCGGGAGGTAGCAATCAGCCCCGGCATTTT. The encoded protein is CSVVPGGSNQPRHF.

The chain employs TRBV7-2 and TRBJ2-5, with 9 nucleotides matching TRBD2. There are 16 residues in the CDR3. Germline loops: CDR1 SGHTA, CDR2 FQGNSA. J lost 2 bases, V lost 11 bases, and 15 bases had no gene match. CDR3 loop: CALGGSGSQGQETQYF. The CDR3 nucleotides read TGTGCCCTGGGGGGTAGCGGGAGTCAGGGACAAGAGACCCAGTACTTC.

This clonotype appeared a few times. The J gene is TRBJ2-3, the V gene TRBV24-1, with 9 nucleotides matching TRBD2. CDR1 KGHDR and CDR2 SFDVKD come from the germline V gene. V gave up 5 bases and J gave up 4 bases; unmatched junction bases: 6. The CDR3 length is 15 residues. The CDR3 DNA follows: TGTGCCACCAGTGCCGCGGGAGGGCCGTCAGATACGCAGTATTTT. Protein product: CATSAAGGPSDTQYF.

This clonotype showed up just a few times. V usage is TRBV20-1 and J usage is TRBJ2-3, with a tentative D call TRBD1 (6 bases). The CDR3 runs to 12 residues. The ends were cut back, 8 bases at V and 2 bases at J, with 11 bases in the middle. Per germline, CDR1 DFQATT and CDR2 SNEGSKA (reference sequence). The CDR3 here is CSRAGATDTQYF. In nucleotides, the CDR3 is TGCAGTAGGGCAGGGGCCACAGATACGCAGTATTTT.

The chain is built from TRBV19 and TRBJ2-6; 10 nucleotides align to TRBD2. From germline, CDR1 is LNHDA and CDR2 SQIVND (reference sequence). CDR3 length equals 17 residues. After removal of 4 bases from V and 2 bases from J, the junction contained 5 bases not matched to a gene. The chain's CDR3 is CASSRVAGGPGANVLTF. Here the CDR3 DNA reads TGTGCCAGTAGTAGGGTAGCGGGGGGTCCTGGGGCCAACGTCCTGACTTTC.

The chain employs TRBV2 and TRBJ2-2; tentative D call: TRBD1 (6 bases). Germline CDR1 is SNHLY and CDR2 is FYNNEI. The germline V and J ends were trimmed by 2 bases and 4 bases, with 11 bases remaining between them. This CDR3 is 15 amino acids long. CDR3 nucleotides: TGTGCCAGCAGTGAAAGGGGGTTAGGCACCGGGGAGCTGTTTTTT. It yields the protein CASSERGLGTGELFF.

V is TRBV6-1 and J is TRBJ2-4; 9 bases agree with TRBD1. Germline V gene sequence: CDR1 MNHNS, CDR2 SASEGT. CDR3 length equals 11 residues. Trimming removed 8 bases from V and 11 bases from J; junction bases left unmatched: 4. CDR3 in amino acids: CASETGGLQYF. For the CDR3, the DNA is TGTGCCAGCGAAACAGGGGGCCTTCAGTACTTC.

V gene TRBV3-1 combines with J gene TRBJ2-5; D not certain. The CDR3 is 16 residues long. CDR1 and CDR2 from the germline V gene are LGHDT and YNNKEL (reference sequence). Trimming pared 1 base from V and 4 bases from J, leaving 16 bases between. The CDR3 loop reads CASSQASNMGLETQYF. The CDR3 nucleotides are TGTGCCAGCAGCCAAGCCTCAAATATGGGGTTAGAGACCCAGTACTTC.

This sequence joins TRBV19 and TRBJ1-3; the match to TRBD1 covers 10 bases. Trimming took 7 bases from V and 7 from J; bases not matched to a gene: 1. Looked up from germline, CDR1 is LNHDA and CDR2 is SQIVND (reference sequence). The CDR3 sequence is 12 residues long. CDR3 in amino acids: CASMDRGNTIYF. In DNA form, the CDR3 reads TGTGCCAGTATGGACAGGGGGAACACCATATATTTT.

V gene TRBV2 combines with J gene TRBJ2-7; the match to TRBD2 covers 12 bases. The CDR3 contains 15 residues. Unmatched junction bases numbered 3, after V lost 4 bases and J lost 2 bases. Per germline, CDR1 SNHLY and CDR2 FYNNEI. The CDR3 nucleotides read TGTGCCAGCAGTGGGCTAGCGGGAGGGGCCTACGAGCAGTACTTC. It encodes CASSGLAGGAYEQYF.

This clonotype showed up many times. This sequence joins TRBV27 and TRBJ2-7, with D unclear. V was cut by 7 bases and J by 4 bases, with 2 bases left in between. The CDR3 has 9 residues. In germline, CDR1 is MNHEY, CDR2 SMNVEV (reference sequence). The CDR3 DNA follows: TGTGCCAGCATGTACGAGCAGTACTTC. This sequence encodes CASMYEQYF.

The rearrangement links TRBV5-4 to TRBJ2-7; weak D call: TRBD2 (6 bases). The CDR3 is made up of 15 amino acids. V was pared by 0 bases and J by 6 bases, with 16 bases between. Germline lookup yields CDR1 SGHNT and CDR2 YYREEE (reference sequence). DNA for the CDR3: TGTGCCAGCAGCTTGGGGCAGGAACGGGGACTCGAGCAGTACTTC. Translation gives CASSLGQERGLEQYF.

This chain links TRBV2 with TRBJ1-5; TRBD1 matches at 7 bases. Germline values: CDR1 SNHLY, CDR2 FYNNEI. The CDR3 extends over 15 amino acids. V shed 6 bases, J shed 4 bases, and the junction held 9 bases outside the gene matches. CDR3 protein: CASSQETGPNQPQHF. The CDR3 DNA is TGTGCCAGCAGCCAAGAGACAGGGCCAAATCAGCCCCAGCATTTT.

This clonotype was seen at least ten times. The rearrangement links TRBV10-3 to TRBJ2-1; D possibly corresponds to TRBD1 (6 bases). V lost 2 bases to trimming and J lost 5 bases, with 13 bases between them. From germline, CDR1 is ENHRY and CDR2 SYGVKD. The CDR3 has 15 amino acids. DNA of the CDR3: TGTGCCATCAGTGAGCCCGGACAGAAAGACAATGAGCAGTTCTTC. Its protein product is CAISEPGQKDNEQFF.

The chain uses TRBV2 and TRBJ2-3, with 7 positions matching TRBD2. Germline-derived CDR1 and CDR2 are SNHLY and FYNNEI. Losses at the gene ends were 4 bases for V and 1 base for J; bases not matched to a gene: 5. This CDR3 has 15 residues. The CDR3 reads CASSGEGRRTDTQYF. CDR3 bases: TGTGCCAGCAGTGGGGAGGGTAGACGCACAGATACGCAGTATTTT.

This clonotype has a single count. A read error may produce the germline difference seen at one junction end. The rearrangement uses TRBV19 and TRBJ2-1; possible D gene TRBD2, 5 bases. CDR3 length: 14 residues. In germline, CDR1 is LNHDA, CDR2 SQIVND (reference sequence). In nucleotides, the CDR3 is TGTGCCAGCGGCTTGGCTCCAGGCCCCGGGGAGCTGTTCTTC. As protein: CASGLAPGPGELFF. The full variable domain, completed using reference TRBV19 and TRBJ2-1, is DGGITQSPKYLFRKEGQNVTLSCEQNLNHDAMYWYRQDPGQGLRLIYYSQIVNDFQKGDIAEGYSVSREKKESFPLTVTSAQKNPTAFYLCASGLAPGPGELFFGPGTRLTVL.

V and J are TRBV10-3 and TRBJ1-6; D is unclear. CDR1 is ENHRY, CDR2 SYGVKD, per germline. The V gene lost 3 bases and the J gene lost 11 bases, with 8 bases spanning the gap. The CDR3 runs 12 residues. The CDR3 DNA reads TGTGCCATCAGTGACCGGTCCGCACCCCTCCACTTT. Its translation is CAISDRSAPLHF.

J is TRBJ2-3 and V is TRBV5-1; the D gene is possibly TRBD2 (5 bases). The germline V gene has CDR1 SGHRS and CDR2 YFSETQ. This CDR3 has 15 amino acids. V lost 0 bases and J 4 bases, leaving 12 bases between the germline ends. This chain's CDR3 is CASSLAVGMADTQYF. In DNA form, the CDR3 reads TGCGCCAGCAGCTTGGCCGTCGGGATGGCAGATACGCAGTATTTT. Supplemented by reference TRBV5-1 and TRBJ2-3, the full variable domain reads KAGVTQTPRYLIKTRGQQVTLSCSPISGHRSVSWYQQTPGQGLQFLFEYFSETQRNKGNFPGRFSGRQFSNSRSEMNVSTLELGDSALYLCASSLAVGMADTQYFGPGTRLTVL.

This clonotype appeared a few times. A much larger clone is a single base away; this may be a read error. This chain joins TRBV5-6 and TRBJ2-1, with D perhaps being TRBD1 or TRBD2 (5 bases each). Per germline, CDR1 SGHDT and CDR2 YYEEEE. This CDR3 has 15 amino acids. The CDR3 is CASSLRTGAYNGQFF. CDR3 bases: TGTGCCAGCAGCTTAAGGACTGGGGCCTACAATGGGCAGTTCTTC.